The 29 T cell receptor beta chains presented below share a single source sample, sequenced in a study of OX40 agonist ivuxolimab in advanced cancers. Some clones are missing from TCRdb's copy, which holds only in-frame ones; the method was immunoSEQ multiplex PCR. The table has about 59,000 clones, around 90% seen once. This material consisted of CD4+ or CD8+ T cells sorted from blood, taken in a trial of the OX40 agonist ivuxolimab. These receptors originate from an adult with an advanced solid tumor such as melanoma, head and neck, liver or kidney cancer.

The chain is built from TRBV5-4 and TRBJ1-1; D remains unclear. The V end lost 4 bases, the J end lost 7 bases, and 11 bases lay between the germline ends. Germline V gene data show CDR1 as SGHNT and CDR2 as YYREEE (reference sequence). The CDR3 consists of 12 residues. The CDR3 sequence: CASSAGADEAFF. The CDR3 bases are TGTGCCAGCAGCGCAGGAGCCGATGAAGCTTTCTTT.

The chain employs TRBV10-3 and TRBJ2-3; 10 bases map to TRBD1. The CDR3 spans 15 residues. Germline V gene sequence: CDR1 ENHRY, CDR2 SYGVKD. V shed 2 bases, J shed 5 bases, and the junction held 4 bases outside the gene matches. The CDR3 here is CAISEGQGEGDTQYF. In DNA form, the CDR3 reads TGTGCCATCAGTGAGGGACAGGGGGAGGGAGATACGCAGTATTTT.

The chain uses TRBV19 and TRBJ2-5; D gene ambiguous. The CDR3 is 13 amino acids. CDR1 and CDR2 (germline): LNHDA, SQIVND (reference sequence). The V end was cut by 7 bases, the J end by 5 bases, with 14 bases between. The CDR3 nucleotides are TGTGCCAGTAATACACCCCCCGGGGAGACCCAGTACTTC. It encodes CASNTPPGETQYF.

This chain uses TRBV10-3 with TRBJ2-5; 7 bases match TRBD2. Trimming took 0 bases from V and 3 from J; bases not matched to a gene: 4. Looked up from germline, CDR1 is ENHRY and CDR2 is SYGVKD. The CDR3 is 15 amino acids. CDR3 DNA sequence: TGTGCCATCAGTGAGTCGGATGCGGGGGAAGAGACCCAGTACTTC. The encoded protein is CAISESDAGEETQYF.

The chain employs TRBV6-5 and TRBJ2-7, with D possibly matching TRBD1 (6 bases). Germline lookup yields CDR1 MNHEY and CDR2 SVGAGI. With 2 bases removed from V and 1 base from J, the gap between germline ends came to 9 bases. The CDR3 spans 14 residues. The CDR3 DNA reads TGTGCCAGCAGTTACGGGACAAGTTCCTACGAGCAGTACTTC. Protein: CASSYGTSSYEQYF.

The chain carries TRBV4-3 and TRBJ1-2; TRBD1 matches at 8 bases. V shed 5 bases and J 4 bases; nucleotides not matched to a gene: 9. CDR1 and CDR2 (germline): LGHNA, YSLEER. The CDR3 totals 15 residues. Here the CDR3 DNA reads TGCGCCAGCAGCGAGGACAGGGCGGGGCCCTATGGCTACACCTTC. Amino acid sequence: CASSEDRAGPYGYTF.

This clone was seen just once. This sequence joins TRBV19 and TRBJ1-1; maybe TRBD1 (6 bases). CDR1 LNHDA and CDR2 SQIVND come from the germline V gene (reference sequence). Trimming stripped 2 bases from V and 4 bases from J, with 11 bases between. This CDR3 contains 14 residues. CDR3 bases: TGTGCCAGTAGTATACCCACAGGGTCCACTGAAGCTTTCTTT. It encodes CASSIPTGSTEAFF.

CDR3: CASSSSRQYEQYF. In DNA form, the CDR3 reads TGTGCCAGCAGTTCCTCTCGCCAATACGAGCAGTACTTC. This chain links TRBV6-6 with TRBJ2-7, with D unclear. Per germline, CDR1 MNHNY and CDR2 SVGAGI (reference sequence). The CDR3 covers 13 residues. V lost 4 bases and J lost 4, with 11 bases in between.

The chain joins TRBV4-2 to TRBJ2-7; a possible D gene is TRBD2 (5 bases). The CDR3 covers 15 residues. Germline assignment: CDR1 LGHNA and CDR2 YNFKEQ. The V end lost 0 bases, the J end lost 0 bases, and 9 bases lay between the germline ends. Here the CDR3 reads CASSQESGASYEQYF. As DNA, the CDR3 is TGTGCCAGCAGCCAAGAGAGCGGAGCCTCCTACGAGCAGTACTTC.

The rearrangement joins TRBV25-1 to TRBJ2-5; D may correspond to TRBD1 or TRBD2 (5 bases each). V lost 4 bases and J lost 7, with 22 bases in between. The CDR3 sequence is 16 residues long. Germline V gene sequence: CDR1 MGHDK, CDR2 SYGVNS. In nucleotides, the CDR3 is TGTGCCAGCAGTGCCGCCAGTGGGGGACCCAAGGGGACCCAGTACTTC. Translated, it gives CASSAASGGPKGTQYF. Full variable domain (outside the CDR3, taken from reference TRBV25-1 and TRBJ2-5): EADIYQTPRYLVIGTGKKITLECSQTMGHDKMYWYQQDPGMELHLIHYSYGVNSTEKGDLSSESTVSRIRTEHFPLTLESARPSHTSQYLCASSAASGGPKGTQYFGPGTRLLVL.

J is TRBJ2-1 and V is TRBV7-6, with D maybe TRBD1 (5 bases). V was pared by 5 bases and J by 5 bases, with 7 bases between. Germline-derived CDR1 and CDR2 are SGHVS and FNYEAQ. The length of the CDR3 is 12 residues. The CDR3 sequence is CASSSRDNEQFF. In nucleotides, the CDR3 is TGTGCCAGCAGCAGCAGGGACAATGAGCAGTTCTTC.

CDR3 DNA sequence: TGCGCCAGCAGCCAAACGGAGGGCCCGGACAATGAGCAGTTCTTC. Its protein product is CASSQTEGPDNEQFF. The gene calls are TRBV4-1 and TRBJ2-1; D is possibly TRBD2 (6 bases). The V end was cut by 2 bases, the J end by 5 bases, with 13 bases between. This CDR3 contains 15 residues. Germline V gene sequence: CDR1 MGHRA, CDR2 YSYEKL.

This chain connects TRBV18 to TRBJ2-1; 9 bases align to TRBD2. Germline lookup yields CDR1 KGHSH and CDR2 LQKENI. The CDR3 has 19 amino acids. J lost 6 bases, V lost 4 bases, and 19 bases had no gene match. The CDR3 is CASSLYRDQREAGGNEQFF. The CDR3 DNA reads TGTGCCAGCTCACTCTACAGGGACCAGCGGGAGGCAGGGGGCAATGAGCAGTTCTTC.

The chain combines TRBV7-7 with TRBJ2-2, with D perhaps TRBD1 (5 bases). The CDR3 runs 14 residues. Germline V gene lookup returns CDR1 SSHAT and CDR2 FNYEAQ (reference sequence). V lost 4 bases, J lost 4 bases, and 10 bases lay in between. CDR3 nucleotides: TGTGCCAGCAGCTCACCCAGGGTCACCGGGGAGCTGTTTTTT. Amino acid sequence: CASSSPRVTGELFF.

In nucleotides, the CDR3 is TGCGCCAGCAGCTTGGCACCGGGACAGGGCACCTACGAGCAGTACTTC. This codes for CASSLAPGQGTYEQYF. The chain combines TRBV5-1 with TRBJ2-7; 9 positions match TRBD1. The junction had 6 bases not matched to a gene; V was cut back by 0 bases and J by 2 bases. The CDR3 covers 16 residues. Germline V gives CDR1 SGHRS, CDR2 YFSETQ.

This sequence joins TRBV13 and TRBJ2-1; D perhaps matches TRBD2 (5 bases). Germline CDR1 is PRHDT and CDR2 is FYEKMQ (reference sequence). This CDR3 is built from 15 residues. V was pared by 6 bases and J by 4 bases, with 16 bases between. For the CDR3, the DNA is TGTGCCAGCAGTCCAGACTATGGCGGTTACAATGAGCAGTTCTTC. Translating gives CASSPDYGGYNEQFF. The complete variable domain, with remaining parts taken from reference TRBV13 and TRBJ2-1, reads AAGVIQSPRHLIKEKRETATLKCYPIPRHDTVYWYQQGPGQDPQFLISFYEKMQSDKGSIPDRFSAQQFSDYHSELNMSSLELGDSALYFCASSPDYGGYNEQFFGPGTRLTVL.

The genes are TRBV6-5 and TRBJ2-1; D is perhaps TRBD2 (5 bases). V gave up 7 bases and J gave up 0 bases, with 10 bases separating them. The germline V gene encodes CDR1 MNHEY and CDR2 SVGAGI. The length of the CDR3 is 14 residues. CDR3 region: CASMGTSSYNEQFF. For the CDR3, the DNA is TGTGCCAGCATGGGAACTAGCTCCTACAATGAGCAGTTCTTC.

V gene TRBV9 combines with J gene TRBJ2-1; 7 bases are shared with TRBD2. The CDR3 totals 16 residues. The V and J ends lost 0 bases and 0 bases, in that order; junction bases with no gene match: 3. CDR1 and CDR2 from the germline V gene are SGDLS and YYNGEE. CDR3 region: CASSVGGGSSYNEQFF. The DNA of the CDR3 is TGTGCCAGCAGCGTAGGAGGCGGGAGCTCCTACAATGAGCAGTTCTTC.

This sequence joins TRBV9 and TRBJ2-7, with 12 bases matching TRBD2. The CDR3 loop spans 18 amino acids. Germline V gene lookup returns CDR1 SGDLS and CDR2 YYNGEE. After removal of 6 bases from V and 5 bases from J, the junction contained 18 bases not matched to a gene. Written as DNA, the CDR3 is TGTGCCAGCACTATTAGCCTAAGGGGGGCTAGCGGGAGGGACGAGCAGTACTTC. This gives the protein CASTISLRGASGRDEQYF.

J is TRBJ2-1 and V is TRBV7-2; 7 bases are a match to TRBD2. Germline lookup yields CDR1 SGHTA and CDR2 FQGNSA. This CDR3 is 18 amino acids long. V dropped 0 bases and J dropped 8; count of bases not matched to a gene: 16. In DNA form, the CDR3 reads TGTGCCAGCAGCTTAGCGCCATTGGCGGGAGAGGAGTTCGATGAGCAGTTCTTC. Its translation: CASSLAPLAGEEFDEQFF. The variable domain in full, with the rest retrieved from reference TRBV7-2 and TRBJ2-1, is GAGVSQSPSNKVTEKGKDVELRCDPISGHTALYWYRQSLGQGLEFLIYFQGNSAPDKSGLPSDRFSAERTGGSVSTLTIQRTQQEDSAVYLCASSLAPLAGEEFDEQFFGPGTRLTVL.

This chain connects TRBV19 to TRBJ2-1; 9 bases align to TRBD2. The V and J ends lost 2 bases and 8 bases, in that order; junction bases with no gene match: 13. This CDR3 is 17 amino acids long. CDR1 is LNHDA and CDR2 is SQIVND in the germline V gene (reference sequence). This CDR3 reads CASSITLLREGPHEQFF. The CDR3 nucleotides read TGTGCCAGTAGTATAACCTTGTTGCGGGAGGGTCCCCATGAGCAGTTCTTC.

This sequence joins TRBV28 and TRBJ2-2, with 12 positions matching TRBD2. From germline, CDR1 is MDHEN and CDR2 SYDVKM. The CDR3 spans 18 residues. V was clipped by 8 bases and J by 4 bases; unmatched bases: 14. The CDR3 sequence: CASLGFLAGGPGTGELFF. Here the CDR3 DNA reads TGTGCCAGCCTTGGGTTCCTAGCGGGAGGGCCCGGCACCGGGGAGCTGTTTTTT.

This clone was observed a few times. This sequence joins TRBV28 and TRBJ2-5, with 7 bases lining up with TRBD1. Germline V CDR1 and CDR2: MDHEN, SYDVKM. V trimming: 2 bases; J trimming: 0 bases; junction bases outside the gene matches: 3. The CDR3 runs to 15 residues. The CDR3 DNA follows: TGTGCCAGCAGTTTAGGGGGACAGTACCAAGAGACCCAGTACTTC. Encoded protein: CASSLGGQYQETQYF.

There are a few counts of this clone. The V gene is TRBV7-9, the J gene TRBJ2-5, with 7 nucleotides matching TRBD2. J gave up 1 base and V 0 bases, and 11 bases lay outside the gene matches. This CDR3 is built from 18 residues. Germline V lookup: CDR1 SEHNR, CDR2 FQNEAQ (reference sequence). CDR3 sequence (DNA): TGTGCCAGCAGCTTAGCCCCCTCTAGCGGACACGTCCAAGAGACCCAGTACTTC. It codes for CASSLAPSSGHVQETQYF.

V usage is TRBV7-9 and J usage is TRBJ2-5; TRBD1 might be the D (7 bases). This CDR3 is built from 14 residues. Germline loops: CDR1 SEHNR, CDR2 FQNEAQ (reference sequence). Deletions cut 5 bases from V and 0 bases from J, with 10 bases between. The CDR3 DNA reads TGTGCCAGCAGCCCAGGGGGGTACCAAGAGACCCAGTACTTC. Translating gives CASSPGGYQETQYF.

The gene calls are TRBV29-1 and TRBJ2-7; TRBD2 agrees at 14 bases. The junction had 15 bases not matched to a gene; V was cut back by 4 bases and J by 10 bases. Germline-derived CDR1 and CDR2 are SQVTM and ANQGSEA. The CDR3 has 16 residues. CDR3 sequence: CSVGGSQGTSGSRQYF. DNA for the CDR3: TGCAGCGTTGGAGGGAGCCAAGGGACTAGCGGGAGCCGCCAGTACTTC.

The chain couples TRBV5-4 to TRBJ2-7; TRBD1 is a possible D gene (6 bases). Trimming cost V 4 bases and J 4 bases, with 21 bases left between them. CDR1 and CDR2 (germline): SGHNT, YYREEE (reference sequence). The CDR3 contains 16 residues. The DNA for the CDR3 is TGTGCCAGCAGCCCGGCAAGGGGGAGTCCTTTTTACGAGCAGTACTTC. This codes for CASSPARGSPFYEQYF. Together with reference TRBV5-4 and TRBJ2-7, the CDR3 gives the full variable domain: ETGVTQSPTHLIKTRGQQVTLRCSSQSGHNTVSWYQQALGQGPQFIFQYYREEENGRGNFPPRFSGLQFPNYSSELNVNALELDDSALYLCASSPARGSPFYEQYFGPGTRLTVT.

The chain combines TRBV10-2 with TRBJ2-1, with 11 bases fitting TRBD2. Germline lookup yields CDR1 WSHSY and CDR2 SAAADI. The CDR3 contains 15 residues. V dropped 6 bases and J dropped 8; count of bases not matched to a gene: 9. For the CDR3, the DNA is TGCGCCAGCAGAACGTTAGCGGGAGGGGCTTATGAGCAGTTCTTC. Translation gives CASRTLAGGAYEQFF.

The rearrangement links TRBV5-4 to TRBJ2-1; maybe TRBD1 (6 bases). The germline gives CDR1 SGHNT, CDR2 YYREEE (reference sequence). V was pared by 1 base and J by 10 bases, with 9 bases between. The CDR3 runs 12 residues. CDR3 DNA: TGTGCCAGCAGCTTGTGGGGGACAGAGCAGTTCTTC. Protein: CASSLWGTEQFF.